These 17 T cell receptor beta chains came from one sample sequenced in a study of blood T cell repertoires in COVID-19. Repertoires were generated with immunoSEQ multiplex PCR, while TCRdb's copy carries only in-frame clones and drops some. The data contain some 250,000 clones, about 90% of them singletons. The sequencing sample was made of PBMCs or T cells enriched from blood (not recorded which). Receptors originate from a human donor in a cohort exposed to, infected with or recovered from COVID-19 (not recorded which). The donor label of this sample is uncertain.

The chain employs TRBV5-4 and TRBJ2-7; 9 bases fit TRBD1. CDR1 and CDR2 (germline): SGHNT, YYREEE (reference sequence). The CDR3 length is 16 residues. The J segment lost 5 bases and the V segment lost 4 bases, leaving 13 bases of the junction unmatched. The CDR3 DNA is TGTGCCAGCAGCCCATCGACCCGGACAGGGGTCCACGAGCAGTACTTC. Amino acid sequence: CASSPSTRTGVHEQYF.

The chain is built from TRBV5-8 and TRBJ1-2; possible D gene TRBD1, 5 bases. Trimming left V 2 bases short and J 3 bases short, with 17 bases between. Germline V gives CDR1 SGHTS, CDR2 YDEGEE. This CDR3 region has 16 residues. CDR3 in DNA: TGTGCCAGCAGCTTAGATGGAGGGGTTGCGGACTATGGCTACACCTTC. Residues: CASSLDGGVADYGYTF. Full variable domain (outside the CDR3, taken from reference TRBV5-8 and TRBJ1-2): EAGVTQSPTHLIKTRGQQATLRCSPISGHTSVYWYQQALGLGLQFLLWYDEGEERNRGNFPPRFSGRQFPNYSSELNVNALELEDSALYLCASSLDGGVADYGYTFGSGTRLTVV.

The V call is TRBV6-1, the J call TRBJ1-1; 7 positions agree with TRBD1. The CDR3 runs 15 residues. Per the germline V gene, CDR1 is MNHNS and CDR2 is SASEGT. V shed 2 bases and J 4 bases; nucleotides not matched to a gene: 7. The chain's CDR3 is CASSERRQGGTEAFF. As DNA, the CDR3 is TGTGCCAGCAGTGAAAGAAGACAGGGCGGCACTGAAGCTTTCTTT.

V usage is TRBV11-2 and J usage is TRBJ2-5; tentatively, D is TRBD2 (7 bases). The germline gives CDR1 SGHAT, CDR2 FQNNGV. V was trimmed by 5 bases and J by 5 bases, leaving 15 bases between them. CDR3 length: 14 amino acids. The CDR3 nucleotides read TGTGCCAGCAGCGGGGGGGCCGGAACGGAGACCCAGTACTTC. This encodes CASSGGAGTETQYF.

The chain carries TRBV19 and TRBJ2-7; D possibly corresponds to TRBD1 (5 bases). Per the germline V gene, CDR1 is LNHDA and CDR2 is SQIVND (reference sequence). Trimming removed 5 bases from V and 6 bases from J, with 17 bases in between. The CDR3 runs to 14 residues. The CDR3 is CASSEQGPWGEQYF. The CDR3, as DNA: TGTGCCAGTAGTGAGCAGGGCCCTTGGGGCGAGCAGTACTTC.

V gene TRBV19 combines with J gene TRBJ2-3, with 7 nucleotides matching TRBD2. Germline loops: CDR1 LNHDA, CDR2 SQIVND (reference sequence). The ends lost 9 bases at V and 5 bases at J; junction bases unmatched: 5. The CDR3 runs to 12 residues. The CDR3 region is CASGGLGDTQYF. CDR3 bases: TGTGCCAGCGGGGGGTTAGGAGATACGCAGTATTTT.

This clone was detected a few times. V gene TRBV7-9 combines with J gene TRBJ2-7, with TRBD1 matching 7 bases. This CDR3 has 13 amino acids. Germline CDR1 is SEHNR and CDR2 is FQNEAQ (reference sequence). The ends lost 2 bases at V and 3 bases at J; junction bases unmatched: 1. The DNA of the CDR3 is TGTGCCAGCAGCTTAACAGGGGACTACGAGCAGTACTTC. The encoded protein is CASSLTGDYEQYF.

V gene TRBV10-3 combines with J gene TRBJ1-5; 9 bases fit TRBD1. CDR1 ENHRY and CDR2 SYGVKD come from the germline V gene. J lost 8 bases, V lost 10 bases, and 9 bases had no gene match. The CDR3 is made up of 13 amino acids. The CDR3 coding sequence is TGTGCCACCTGGGACAGGGATGGAGAGCCCCAGCATTTT. As protein: CATWDRDGEPQHF.

The rearrangement joins TRBV11-3 to TRBJ2-7; 9 bases line up with TRBD2. V trimming: 5 bases; J trimming: 7 bases; junction bases outside the gene matches: 15. The CDR3 runs 16 residues. Germline lookup yields CDR1 SGHNT and CDR2 YENEEA. The CDR3 reads CASSPGSGTSLNEQYF. The CDR3 DNA follows: TGTGCCAGCAGCCCCGGCAGTGGGACTAGCCTGAATGAGCAGTACTTC.

The chain uses TRBV6-5 and TRBJ1-1, with TRBD1 matching over 8 bases. CDR1 and CDR2 from the germline V gene are MNHEY and SVGAGI. The CDR3 extends over 13 amino acids. Losses at the gene ends were 4 bases for V and 4 bases for J; bases not matched to a gene: 2. CDR3 bases: TGTGCCAGCAGTTTCACAGGGGGCACTGAAGCTTTCTTT. Its translation: CASSFTGGTEAFF.

The chain employs TRBV5-5 and TRBJ2-3, with a tentative D call TRBD1 (5 bases). CDR3 length: 15 amino acids. The V end lost 3 bases, the J end lost 0 bases, and 11 bases lay between the germline ends. Looked up from germline, CDR1 is SGHKS and CDR2 is YYEKEE (reference sequence). CDR3 in amino acids: CASSYSWTSTDTQYF. As DNA, the CDR3 is TGTGCCAGCAGCTACAGTTGGACAAGCACAGATACGCAGTATTTT.

The rearrangement uses TRBV4-1 and TRBJ2-7; D may be TRBD1 (6 bases). Looked up from germline, CDR1 is MGHRA and CDR2 is YSYEKL. V lost 4 bases and J 2 bases, leaving 15 bases between the germline ends. The CDR3 covers 15 residues. CDR3 coding DNA: TGCGCCAGCAGCCCCCGGGACACGGCAACCTACGAGCAGTACTTC. Residues: CASSPRDTATYEQYF.

The chain links TRBV2 to TRBJ2-3; D is possibly TRBD2 (6 bases). Germline CDR1 and CDR2: SNHLY and FYNNEI. There are 15 residues in the CDR3. Trimming removed 3 bases from V and 1 base from J, with 11 bases in between. The CDR3 DNA is TGTGCCAGCAGTGAGCGCGGGGCCGGCACAGATACGCAGTATTTT. Translating gives CASSERGAGTDTQYF. Using reference TRBV2 and TRBJ2-3 for the parts outside the CDR3, the full variable domain is EPEVTQTPSHQVTQMGQEVILRCVPISNHLYFYWYRQILGQKVEFLVSFYNNEISEKSEIFDDQFSVERPDGSNFTLKIRSTKLEDSAMYFCASSERGAGTDTQYFGPGTRLTVL.

The chain carries TRBV4-1 and TRBJ1-3, with a weak D call TRBD1 (5 bases). Germline CDR1 MGHRA, CDR2 YSYEKL. V lost 1 base and J 0 bases, leaving 16 bases between the germline ends. The CDR3 has 18 residues. The CDR3 region has the DNA TGCGCCAGCAGCCAAGCCATCGTCTGGACACACTCTGGAAACACCATATATTTT. Translation: CASSQAIVWTHSGNTIYF.

This chain joins TRBV30 and TRBJ1-5; tentatively, D is TRBD1 (6 bases). Trimming shortened V by 7 bases and J by 3 bases, and 16 bases separated the two germline ends. Germline CDR1 GTSNPN, CDR2 SVGIG (reference sequence). The CDR3 is 14 residues long. The CDR3 reads CAFSRGQYNQPQHF. The CDR3 DNA is TGTGCCTTCTCACGAGGACAGTACAATCAGCCCCAGCATTTT.

The chain links TRBV11-2 to TRBJ2-7; 8 bases are a match to TRBD1. The CDR3 covers 14 residues. Per the germline V gene, CDR1 is SGHAT and CDR2 is FQNNGV. Trimming removed 5 bases from V and 6 bases from J; junction bases left unmatched: 9. The CDR3 loop is CASSRPTGGGEQYF. CDR3 bases: TGTGCCAGCAGCCGTCCTACAGGGGGTGGCGAGCAGTACTTC.

This sequence joins TRBV11-2 and TRBJ1-1; D ambiguous. Germline V gene data show CDR1 as SGHAT and CDR2 as FQNNGV. The V end was cut by 5 bases, the J end by 8 bases, with 12 bases between. This CDR3 spans 12 amino acids. As DNA, the CDR3 is TGTGCCAGCAGCCGATCGTCACTCGAAGCTTTCTTT. This translates into CASSRSSLEAFF.